Reported below is one T cell receptor (beta chain). The antigen is undetermined. Germline CDR1 and CDR2: MNHEY and SMNVEV (reference sequence). The CDR3 loop spans 16 amino acids. The V gene end was trimmed by 6 bases and the J gene end by 4 bases; junction bases not matched to a gene: 5. The data were obtained in a study of post-analysis software for immune sequencing data. Whole-study context: Relapsing-remitting, secondary progressive and progressive-relapsing courses of multiple sclerosis were included. Study outcomes and limitations: Diversity measured as normalized Chao1 was significantly lower in multiple sclerosis patients than in controls. Controls showed lower frequencies than patients for five or six TRBV segments, and TRBV5-6, TRBV5-1 and TRBV20-1 were among these. F measure showed strong co-clustering of same-batch samples.

cDNA libraries of TCR beta carried unique molecular identifiers. Each sample of about 0.95 to 11 million input T cells yielded around 500,000 cDNA molecules, so each molecule approximated one T cell. MiXCR, run by TCRdb on the PCR reads, gives a single entry per CDR3 protein. The top ten hold around 4.5% of the sample, which has 740,000 or so distinct CDR3 sequences, approximately 53% seen once. The source is a girl aged 10-17 years with multiple sclerosis. The rearrangement uses TRBV27 and TRBJ2-3; TRBD2 matches 15 bases. Source material: blood. CDR3 residues: CASRGLAGGFPDTQYF. In DNA, the CDR3 is TGTGCCAGCAGGGGACTAGCGGGAGGTTTCCCAGATACGCAGTATTTT.